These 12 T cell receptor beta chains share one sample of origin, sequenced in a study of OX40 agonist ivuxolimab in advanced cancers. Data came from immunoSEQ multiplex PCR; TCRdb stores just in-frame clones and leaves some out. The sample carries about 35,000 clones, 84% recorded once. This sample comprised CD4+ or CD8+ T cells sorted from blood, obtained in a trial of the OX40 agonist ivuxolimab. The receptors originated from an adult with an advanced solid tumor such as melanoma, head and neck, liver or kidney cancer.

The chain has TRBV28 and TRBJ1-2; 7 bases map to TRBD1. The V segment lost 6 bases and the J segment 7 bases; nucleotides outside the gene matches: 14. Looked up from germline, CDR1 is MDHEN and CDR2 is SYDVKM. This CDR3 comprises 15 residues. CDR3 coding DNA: TGTGCCAGCAGGGCCATTGATGGGACAGTCTTTGGCTACACCTTC. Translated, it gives CASRAIDGTVFGYTF.

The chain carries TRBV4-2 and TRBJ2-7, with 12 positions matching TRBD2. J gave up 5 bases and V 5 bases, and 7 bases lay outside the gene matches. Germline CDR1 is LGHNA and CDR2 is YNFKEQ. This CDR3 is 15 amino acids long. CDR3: CASSNRLAGVDEQYF. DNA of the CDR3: TGTGCCAGCAGCAACCGACTAGCGGGGGTTGACGAGCAGTACTTC.

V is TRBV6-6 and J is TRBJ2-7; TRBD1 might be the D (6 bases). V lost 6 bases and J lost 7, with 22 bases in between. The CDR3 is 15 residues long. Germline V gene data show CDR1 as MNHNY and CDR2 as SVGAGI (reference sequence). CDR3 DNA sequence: TGTGCCAGCAGACTAAAAATGGACAGTATCTTTGAGCAGTACTTC. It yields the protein CASRLKMDSIFEQYF.

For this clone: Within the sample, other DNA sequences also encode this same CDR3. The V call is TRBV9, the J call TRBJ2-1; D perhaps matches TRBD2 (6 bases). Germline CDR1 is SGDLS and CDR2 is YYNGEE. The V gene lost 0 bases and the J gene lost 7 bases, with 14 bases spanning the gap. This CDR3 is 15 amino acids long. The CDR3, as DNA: TGTGCCAGCAGCGTAGTCGGAGGGCCAGGAAATGAGCAGTTCTTC. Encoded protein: CASSVVGGPGNEQFF.

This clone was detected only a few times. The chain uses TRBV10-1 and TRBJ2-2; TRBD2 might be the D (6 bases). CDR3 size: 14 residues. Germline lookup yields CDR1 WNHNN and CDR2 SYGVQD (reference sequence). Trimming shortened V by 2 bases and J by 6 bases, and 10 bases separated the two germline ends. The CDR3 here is CASSEGSGPGELFF. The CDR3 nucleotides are TGCGCCAGCAGTGAGGGTAGCGGACCCGGGGAGCTGTTTTTT.

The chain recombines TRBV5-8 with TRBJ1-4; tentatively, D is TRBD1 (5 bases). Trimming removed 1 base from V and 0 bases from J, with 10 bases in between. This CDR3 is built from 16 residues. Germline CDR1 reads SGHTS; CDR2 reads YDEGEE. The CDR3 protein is CASSLLGTATNEKLFF. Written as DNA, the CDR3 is TGTGCCAGCAGCTTGCTGGGGACTGCAACTAATGAAAAACTGTTTTTT. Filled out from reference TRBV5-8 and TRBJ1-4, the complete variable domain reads EAGVTQSPTHLIKTRGQQATLRCSPISGHTSVYWYQQALGLGLQFLLWYDEGEERNRGNFPPRFSGRQFPNYSSELNVNALELEDSALYLCASSLLGTATNEKLFFGSGTQLSVL.

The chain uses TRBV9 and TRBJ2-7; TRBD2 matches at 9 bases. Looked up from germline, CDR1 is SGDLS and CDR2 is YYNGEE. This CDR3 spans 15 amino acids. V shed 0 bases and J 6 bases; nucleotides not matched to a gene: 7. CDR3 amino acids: CASSVGAGGSSEQYF. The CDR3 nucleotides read TGTGCCAGCAGCGTAGGAGCGGGAGGCTCTAGCGAGCAGTACTTC.

The CDR3 spells CASRLGGMAKNIQYF. In DNA, the CDR3 is TGTGCCAGCAGGTTAGGCGGTATGGCCAAAAACATTCAGTACTTC. The chain employs TRBV2 and TRBJ2-4; no reliable D call. The CDR3 runs 15 residues. CDR1 SNHLY and CDR2 FYNNEI come from the germline V gene. Trimming pared 6 bases from V and 1 base from J, leaving 13 bases between.

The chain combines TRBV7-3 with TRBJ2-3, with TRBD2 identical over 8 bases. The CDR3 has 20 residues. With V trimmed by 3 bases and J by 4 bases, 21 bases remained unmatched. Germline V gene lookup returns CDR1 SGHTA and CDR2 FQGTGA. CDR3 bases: TGTGCCAGCAGCTTGGCCGGCGGGAGGATGGGGGCGAGCACATCAGATACGCAGTATTTT. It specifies CASSLAGGRMGASTSDTQYF.

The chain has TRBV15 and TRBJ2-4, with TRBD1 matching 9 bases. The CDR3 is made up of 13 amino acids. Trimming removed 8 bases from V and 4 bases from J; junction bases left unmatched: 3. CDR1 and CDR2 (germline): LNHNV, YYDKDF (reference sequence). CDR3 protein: CATVDRGKNIQYF. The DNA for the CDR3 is TGTGCCACCGTGGACAGGGGTAAAAACATTCAGTACTTC.

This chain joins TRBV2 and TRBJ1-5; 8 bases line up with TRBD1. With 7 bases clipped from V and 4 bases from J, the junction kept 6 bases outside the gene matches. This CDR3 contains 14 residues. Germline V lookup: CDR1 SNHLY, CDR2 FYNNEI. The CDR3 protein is CASTVGQVNQPQHF. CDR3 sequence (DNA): TGTGCCAGCACTGTGGGACAGGTGAATCAGCCCCAGCATTTT.

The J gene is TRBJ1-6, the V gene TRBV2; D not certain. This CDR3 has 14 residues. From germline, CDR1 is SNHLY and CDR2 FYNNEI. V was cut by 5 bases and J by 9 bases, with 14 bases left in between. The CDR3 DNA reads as TGTGCCAGCAGTACGACCCAGGATGGTTCACCCCTCCACTTT. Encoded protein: CASSTTQDGSPLHF.